Each of the 25 T cell receptor beta chains below was sequenced from the same sample in a study of T cells after yellow fever vaccination. One entry per CDR3 protein, called by TCRdb with MiXCR from the 5' RACE reads. The sample holds more than 300,000 distinct CDR3 sequences; around 7.3% are singletons and the top ten take 15% to 20%. The sample was PBMCs, taken more than 35 days after the first yellow fever vaccination. These receptors were taken from a man aged 18 to 30 who received the YFV17D yellow fever vaccine.

The V and J genes are TRBV5-4 and TRBJ1-1; tentatively, D is TRBD1 (5 bases). This CDR3 region has 17 residues. The germline V gene encodes CDR1 SGHNT and CDR2 YYREEE (reference sequence). Trimming left V 4 bases short and J 1 base short, with 20 bases between. The DNA for the CDR3 is TGTGCCAGCAGCATGGGGGTGTCACTCAAGCCGAACACTGAAGCTTTCTTT. Its translation: CASSMGVSLKPNTEAFF.

The chain joins TRBV19 to TRBJ2-1, with TRBD2 matching 11 bases. Germline lookup yields CDR1 LNHDA and CDR2 SQIVND (reference sequence). Trimming at V came to 5 bases and at J to 7 bases, leaving 4 bases not matched to a gene. CDR3 length: 14 residues. The CDR3: CASSPSSGGNEQFF. CDR3 DNA: TGTGCCAGTAGTCCCTCTAGCGGGGGGAATGAGCAGTTCTTC.

This clonotype turned up a few times. The V call is TRBV5-1, the J call TRBJ1-1; TRBD1 matches at 7 bases. The germline V gene has CDR1 SGHRS and CDR2 YFSETQ. The CDR3 contains 14 residues. With 0 bases clipped from V and 7 bases from J, the junction kept 6 bases outside the gene matches. Here the CDR3 reads CASSLEWAGGEAFF. DNA for the CDR3: TGCGCCAGCAGCTTGGAGTGGGCAGGGGGTGAAGCTTTCTTT.

In its sample, this clonotype was seen a few times. CDR3 nucleotides: TGTGCCAGCAGTTATTTGGGGGAAGCTTTCTTT. Amino acids: CASSYLGEAFF. The chain has TRBV6-5 and TRBJ1-1; D is uncertain. The CDR3 is 11 residues long. Trimming took 3 bases from V and 8 from J, leaving 7 bases between them. CDR1 is MNHEY, CDR2 SVGAGI, per germline.

The J gene is TRBJ2-7, the V gene TRBV28; D tentatively reads TRBD1 or TRBD2 (5 bases each). Deletions cut 4 bases from V and 0 bases from J, with 16 bases between. The germline gives CDR1 MDHEN, CDR2 SYDVKM. CDR3 size: 16 residues. CDR3 region: CASSSTGTESSYEQYV. For the CDR3, the DNA is TGTGCCAGCAGTTCCACCGGGACGGAGAGCTCCTACGAGCAGTACGTC.

The chain combines TRBV5-4 with TRBJ2-5, with 7 bases fitting TRBD2. The junction had 7 bases not matched to a gene; V was cut back by 4 bases and J by 1 base. The germline V gene has CDR1 SGHNT and CDR2 YYREEE (reference sequence). The length of the CDR3 is 15 residues. CDR3 amino acids: CASSATLASQETQYF. The CDR3 nucleotides read TGTGCCAGCAGCGCTACACTAGCGAGCCAAGAGACCCAGTACTTC.

The chain combines TRBV24-1 with TRBJ2-2; 10 bases are a match to TRBD1. This CDR3 comprises 15 residues. J gave up 5 bases and V 7 bases, and 6 bases lay outside the gene matches. Germline CDR1 and CDR2: KGHDR and SFDVKD. The CDR3 coding sequence is TGTGCCACCAGCGCCCCGGACAGGGGGACCGGGGAGCTGTTTTTT. Protein sequence: CATSAPDRGTGELFF.

The V gene is TRBV5-1, the J gene TRBJ2-1; the match to TRBD1 covers 12 bases. Germline CDR1 and CDR2: SGHRS and YFSETQ. V was clipped by 0 bases and J by 8 bases; unmatched bases: 3. The CDR3 loop spans 15 amino acids. The CDR3 coding sequence is TGCGCCAGCAGCTTGGTTGGGACAGGGGGCCATGAGCAGTTCTTC. Translating gives CASSLVGTGGHEQFF.

V and J are TRBV7-2 and TRBJ2-2; D is undetermined. Trimming removed 5 bases at V and 4 bases at J, with 5 bases between. Germline V gene sequence: CDR1 SGHTA, CDR2 FQGNSA. This CDR3 spans 12 amino acids. As DNA, the CDR3 is TGTGCCAGCAGCGAATTCACCGGGGAGCTGTTTTTT. It specifies CASSEFTGELFF.

The CDR3 spells CSARAGGNTIYF. In nucleotides, the CDR3 is TGCAGTGCTAGAGCCGGGGGAAACACCATATATTTT. This chain links TRBV20-1 with TRBJ1-3; D is uncertain. CDR3 length: 12 amino acids. Trimming removed 1 base at V and 4 bases at J, with 5 bases between. Germline assignment: CDR1 DFQATT and CDR2 SNEGSKA (reference sequence).

This clonotype has a handful of counts. The V and J genes are TRBV6-5 and TRBJ1-3; no definite D call. Germline lookup yields CDR1 MNHEY and CDR2 SVGAGI. There are 18 residues in the CDR3. With 0 bases removed from V and 0 bases from J, the gap between germline ends came to 15 bases. The CDR3 protein is CASSYSTSAATSGNTIYF. The CDR3 bases are TGTGCCAGCAGTTACTCGACATCCGCGGCAACCTCTGGAAACACCATATATTTT.

This clonotype came up many times. The chain combines TRBV20-1 with TRBJ2-1; no clear D. V shed 3 bases and J shed 3 bases, with 6 bases lying between them. Germline assignment: CDR1 DFQATT and CDR2 SNEGSKA (reference sequence). This CDR3 contains 12 residues. The CDR3 DNA reads TGCAGTGCTAGCCCCAGCTACAATGAGCAGTTCTTC. This codes for CSASPSYNEQFF.

This chain links TRBV6-6 with TRBJ1-3; D is unclear. Trimming cost V 6 bases and J 8 bases, with 14 bases left between them. The CDR3 consists of 13 residues. From germline, CDR1 is MNHNY and CDR2 SVGAGI (reference sequence). The CDR3 sequence is CASRLGYGDTIYF. The CDR3 DNA is TGTGCCAGCAGATTGGGCTACGGGGACACCATATATTTT.

The genes are TRBV5-1 and TRBJ2-2, with unresolved D. Germline V gene data show CDR1 as SGHRS and CDR2 as YFSETQ. CDR3 length: 13 amino acids. Trimming removed 4 bases from V and 6 bases from J, with 10 bases in between. CDR3 sequence reads: CASSPPGAGELFF. DNA of the CDR3: TGCGCCAGCAGCCCGCCGGGCGCCGGGGAGCTGTTTTTT.

The chain combines TRBV20-1 with TRBJ2-1; D may be TRBD2 (6 bases). V was pared by 1 base and J by 4 bases, with 11 bases between. The CDR3 totals 14 residues. Germline V lookup: CDR1 DFQATT, CDR2 SNEGSKA (reference sequence). For the CDR3, the DNA is TGCAGTGCTAGAGGGCGGGGCCTTTACAATGAGCAGTTCTTC. Translating gives CSARGRGLYNEQFF.

J is TRBJ2-1 and V is TRBV4-1; 8 positions agree with TRBD1. Germline CDR1 and CDR2: MGHRA and YSYEKL. V shed 2 bases, J shed 10 bases, and the junction held 7 bases outside the gene matches. The CDR3 spans 14 residues. This chain's CDR3 is CASSQWQGAEEQFF. The CDR3 bases are TGCGCCAGCAGCCAATGGCAGGGGGCTGAAGAGCAGTTCTTC.

This chain uses TRBV20-1 with TRBJ2-7; 8 bases line up with TRBD2. J lost 2 bases, V lost 3 bases, and 6 bases had no gene match. CDR1 is DFQATT, CDR2 SNEGSKA, per germline (reference sequence). This CDR3 comprises 14 residues. The CDR3 loop reads CSASTRGAPYEQYF. DNA of the CDR3: TGCAGTGCTAGCACGCGGGGGGCCCCCTACGAGCAGTACTTC.

The chain links TRBV6-5 to TRBJ1-2; D may be TRBD1 (5 bases). The CDR3 runs 15 residues. Germline CDR1 MNHEY, CDR2 SVGAGI. Trimming removed 1 base from V and 8 bases from J, with 17 bases in between. CDR3 amino acids: CASSYLSGPGRGYTF. CDR3 nucleotides: TGTGCCAGCAGTTACTTGTCGGGACCAGGGCGGGGCTACACCTTC.

The chain carries TRBV6-5 and TRBJ2-5, with 7 bases that match TRBD1. The CDR3 sequence is 16 residues long. CDR1 and CDR2 from the germline V gene are MNHEY and SVGAGI. Losses at the gene ends were 2 bases for V and 2 bases for J; bases not matched to a gene: 8. CDR3: CASSYTGDRDQETQYF. Here the CDR3 DNA reads TGTGCCAGCAGTTACACGGGCGACAGGGATCAAGAGACCCAGTACTTC.

V is TRBV5-1 and J is TRBJ2-7; perhaps TRBD2 as D (6 bases). Germline loops: CDR1 SGHRS, CDR2 YFSETQ. This CDR3 is 17 amino acids long. V gave up 3 bases and J gave up 0 bases, with 19 bases separating them. CDR3 in amino acids: CASSSSLSREISYEQYF. The CDR3 nucleotides are TGCGCCAGCAGCTCCTCCCTGAGCCGGGAGATCTCCTACGAGCAGTACTTC.

This clonotype showed up just a few times. The rearrangement joins TRBV27 to TRBJ2-1; TRBD1 matches 9 bases. The CDR3 is made up of 19 amino acids. CDR1 and CDR2 (germline): MNHEY, SMNVEV (reference sequence). V shed 3 bases, J shed 0 bases, and the junction held 12 bases outside the gene matches. In nucleotides, the CDR3 is TGTGCCAGCAGTTTCCCTTCTCCGGACAGGGGTAGCTCCTACAATGAGCAGTTCTTC. Residues: CASSFPSPDRGSSYNEQFF.

This clonotype was observed a handful of times. V is TRBV12-3 or TRBV12-4 and J is TRBJ1-1; D not resolved. V was trimmed by 5 bases and J by 0 bases, leaving 10 bases between them. The CDR3 runs to 14 residues. CDR3 nucleotide sequence: TGTGCCAGCAGTAAGGGATACTTGAACACTGAAGCTTTCTTT. It yields the protein CASSKGYLNTEAFF.

There are a few counts of this clonotype. The CDR3 reads CASSLGRVLETQYF. CDR3 bases: TGTGCCAGCAGCCTGGGAAGGGTTTTGGAGACCCAGTACTTC. This chain connects TRBV5-6 to TRBJ2-5, with no clear D. This CDR3 is built from 14 residues. CDR1 is SGHDT and CDR2 is YYEEEE in the germline V gene. The V gene lost 4 bases and the J gene lost 5 bases, with 15 bases spanning the gap.

This clonotype was recorded many times. The chain links TRBV2 to TRBJ2-7; either TRBD1 or TRBD2 may supply D (5 bases each). Germline assignment: CDR1 SNHLY and CDR2 FYNNEI. The CDR3 sequence is 17 residues long. V was shortened by 5 bases and J by 2 bases, with 22 bases between the two germline ends. The CDR3 protein is CASSTFPGPNTTYEQYV. The DNA of the CDR3 is TGTGCCAGCAGTACATTTCCGGGGCCCAACACAACCTACGAGCAGTACGTC.

The V and J genes are TRBV7-9 and TRBJ2-7; D uncertain. The closer fit of TRBJ1-2 to the DNA end suggests the J call may be wrong. There are 11 residues in the CDR3. Germline V gene data show CDR1 as SEHNR and CDR2 as FQNEAQ (reference sequence). This CDR3 reads CASTRAQGYTF. The CDR3 DNA sequence: TGTGCCAGCACCCGAGCACAGGGCTACACCTTC.